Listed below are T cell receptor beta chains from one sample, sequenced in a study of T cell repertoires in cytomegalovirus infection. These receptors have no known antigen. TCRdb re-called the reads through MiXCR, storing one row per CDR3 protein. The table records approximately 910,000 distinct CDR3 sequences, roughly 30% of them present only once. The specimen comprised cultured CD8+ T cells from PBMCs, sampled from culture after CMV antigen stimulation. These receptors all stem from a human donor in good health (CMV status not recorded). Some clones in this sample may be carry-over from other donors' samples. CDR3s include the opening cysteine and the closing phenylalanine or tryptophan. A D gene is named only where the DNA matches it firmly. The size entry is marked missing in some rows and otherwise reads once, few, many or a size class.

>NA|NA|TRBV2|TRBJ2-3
TGTGCCAGCAGTGATTGGCGGACGCCCGGCACAGATACGCAGTATTTT
CASSDWRTPGTDTQYF
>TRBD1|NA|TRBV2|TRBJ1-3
TGTGCCAGCCCGGGACAGGGGGCTTCAGGAAACACCATATATTTT
CASPGQGASGNTIYF
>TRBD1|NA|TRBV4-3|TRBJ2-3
TGCGCCAGCAGCCCTAGGGACAGGGGGCATGGCACAGATACGCAGTATTTT
CASSPRDRGHGTDTQYF
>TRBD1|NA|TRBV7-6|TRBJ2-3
TGTGCCAGCAGCTTAGAAACAGGGGTTAGTACAGATACGCAGTATTTT
CASSLETGVSTDTQYF
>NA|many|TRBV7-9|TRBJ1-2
TGTGCCAGCAGCTCGCCTTCCCCAGGCTCTCTTTATGGCTACACCTTC
CASSSPSPGSLYGYTF
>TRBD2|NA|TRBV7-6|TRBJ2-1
TGTGCCAGCAGCTTAATTGCGGGGGATTCCTACAATGAGCAGTTCTTC
CASSLIAGDSYNEQFF
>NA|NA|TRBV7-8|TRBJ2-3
TGTGCCAGCAGCCGATCGCGGGGTAGCACAGATACGCAGTATTTT
CASSRSRGSTDTQYF
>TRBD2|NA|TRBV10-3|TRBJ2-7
TGTGCCATCAGTGAGTCGAGGATAGCTAGCGGGCCCTTTTCCTACGAGCAGTACTTC
CAISESRIASGPFSYEQYF
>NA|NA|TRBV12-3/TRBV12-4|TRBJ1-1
TGTGCCAGCAGTTTTAACGGGAAGAACACTGAAGCTTTCTTT
CASSFNGKNTEAFF
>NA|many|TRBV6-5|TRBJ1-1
TGTGCCAGCAGCTACGGGATGAACACTGAAGCTTTCTTT
CASSYGMNTEAFF
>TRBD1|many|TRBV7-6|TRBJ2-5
TGTGCCAGCAGCCCCCTGGACAGGGTGGGGGAGACCCAGTACTTC
CASSPLDRVGETQYF
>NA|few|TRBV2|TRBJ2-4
TGTGCCAGTAAGAGGGGGGAGCTCTTTAACATTCAGTACTTC
CASKRGELFNIQYF
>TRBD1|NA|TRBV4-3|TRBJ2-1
TGCGCCAGCAGCCAAGAGTATTTGGGACAGGGGGTCAATGAGCAGTTCTTC
CASSQEYLGQGVNEQFF
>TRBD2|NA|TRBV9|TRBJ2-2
TGTGCCAGCAGCGTACGCGAGCGGGGAGCCTACACCGGGGAGCTGTTTTTT
CASSVRERGAYTGELFF
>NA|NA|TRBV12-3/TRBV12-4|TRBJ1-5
TGTGCCAGCAGCAACCCAGGACGGCTGATAGATCAGCCCCAGCATTTT
CASSNPGRLIDQPQHF
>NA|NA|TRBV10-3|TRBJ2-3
TGTGCCATCAGTGACTGGGGCCGCACAGATACGCAGTATTTT
CAISDWGRTDTQYF
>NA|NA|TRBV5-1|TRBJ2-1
TGCGCCAGCAGCTTGGAGGAAAGGTCGGACTACAATGAGCAGTTCTTC
CASSLEERSDYNEQFF
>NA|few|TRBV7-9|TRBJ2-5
TGTGCCAGCACCTCCCCGTCGGGGTACAAGGAAGAGACCCAGTACTTC
CASTSPSGYKEETQYF
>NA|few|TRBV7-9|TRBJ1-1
TGTGCCAGCAGCCCCGCCCAGGGGATAGGAACTGAAGCTTTCTTT
CASSPAQGIGTEAFF
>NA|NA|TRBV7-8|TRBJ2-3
TGTGCCATCAGCTTGTATACAGATACGCAGTATTTT
CAISLYTDTQYF
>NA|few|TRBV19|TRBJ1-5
TGTGCCAGTAGTATAGTGCACCTTGGCCAGCCCCAGCATTTT
CASSIVHLGQPQHF
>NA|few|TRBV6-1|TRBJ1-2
TGTGCCAGCAGTTTCGGGGACATACCCCTAAACTATGGCTACACCTTC
CASSFGDIPLNYGYTF
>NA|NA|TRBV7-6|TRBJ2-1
TGTGCCAGCAGCTTAGGTGGATTTGGAGCCAATGAGCAGTTCTTC
CASSLGGFGANEQFF
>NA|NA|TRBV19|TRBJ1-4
TGTGCCAGTAGTCCCTTGACACTAAATGAAAAACTGTTTTTT
CASSPLTLNEKLFF
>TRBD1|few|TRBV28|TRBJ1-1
TGTGCCAGCAGTGAGACAGGGGTGGACACTGAAGCTTTCTTT
CASSETGVDTEAFF
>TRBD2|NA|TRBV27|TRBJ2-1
TGTGCCAGCAGTTTATCCCTGGGGCGGGGGGGCTCCTACAATGAGCAGTTCTTC
CASSLSLGRGGSYNEQFF
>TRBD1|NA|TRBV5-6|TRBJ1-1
TGTGCCAGCAGCTTAACACCAGGGGGCCAGGCCTCCACTGAAGCTTTCTTT
CASSLTPGGQASTEAFF
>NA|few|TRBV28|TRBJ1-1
TGTGCCAGCATCCTGCGGGACAAGAACACTGAAGCTTTCTTT
CASILRDKNTEAFF
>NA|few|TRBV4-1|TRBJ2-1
TGCGCCAGCAGACGTACAGACAATGAGCAGTTCTTC
CASRRTDNEQFF
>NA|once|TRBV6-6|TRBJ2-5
TGTGCCAGCAGTTACTCGATGGGAGACTCCCAAGAGACCCAGTACTTC
CASSYSMGDSQETQYF
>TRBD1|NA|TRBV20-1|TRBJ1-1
TGCAGTGCCCCTAAAGTGGTGGGACAGCGAGCTTTCTTT
CSAPKVVGQRAFF
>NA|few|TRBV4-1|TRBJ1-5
TGCGCCAGCAGCCCACGGGGGGGGGCGCGGGGCAATCAGCCCCAGCATTTT
CASSPRGGARGNQPQHF
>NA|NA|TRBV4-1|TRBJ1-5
TGCGCCAGCAGCCAAGAAGTGGGGGGAGGCAATCAGCCCCAGCATTTT
CASSQEVGGGNQPQHF
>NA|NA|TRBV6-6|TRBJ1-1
TGTGCCAGCTTACTCCGAGGGATGAACACTGAAGCTTTCTTT
CASLLRGMNTEAFF
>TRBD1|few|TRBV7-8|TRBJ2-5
TGTGCCCTTTACAGGGGTGAGACCCAGTACTTC
CALYRGETQYF
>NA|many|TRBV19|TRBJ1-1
TGTGCCAGCAGTCCGACGTTGAACACTGAAGCTTTCTTT
CASSPTLNTEAFF
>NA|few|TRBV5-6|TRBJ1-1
TGTGCCAGCAGCTGGGTGGGGGCCAGCACTGAAGCTTTCTTT
CASSWVGASTEAFF
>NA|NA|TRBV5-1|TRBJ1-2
TGCGCCAGCAGCTTGAAGGGCCTGGGGGGCGAAGGCTACACCTTC
CASSLKGLGGEGYTF
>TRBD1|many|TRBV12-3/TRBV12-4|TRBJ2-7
TGTGCCAGCAGCCCTGGGACAGGGTTTGGTTGGGAGCAGTACTTC
CASSPGTGFGWEQYF
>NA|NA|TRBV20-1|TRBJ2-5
TGCAGTGCTAGACAGAACCAAGAGACCCAGTACTTC
CSARQNQETQYF
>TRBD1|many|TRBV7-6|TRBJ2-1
TGTGCCAGCAGCATTTCTGGGACAGGGAGATACAATGAGCAGTTCTTC
CASSISGTGRYNEQFF
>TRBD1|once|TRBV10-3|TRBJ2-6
TGTGCCAGCGGGGGACAGGGGCTCTCTGGGGCCAACGTCCTGACTTTC
CASGGQGLSGANVLTF
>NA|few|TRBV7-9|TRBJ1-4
TGTGCCAGCAGCTTCGATCGGGGACGGCATAATGAAAAACTGTTTTTT
CASSFDRGRHNEKLFF
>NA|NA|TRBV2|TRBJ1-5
TGTGCCAGCAAAGAGTATGGCAGCAATCAGCCCCAGCATTTT
CASKEYGSNQPQHF
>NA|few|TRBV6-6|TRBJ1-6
TGTGCCAGCAGTTACGGACGGAAGTATAATTCACCCCTCCACTTT
CASSYGRKYNSPLHF
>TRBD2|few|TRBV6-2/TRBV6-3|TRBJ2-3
TGTGCCAGCAGTCAGACTAGCGGGGGGTACGGTACGCAGTATTTT
CASSQTSGGYGTQYF
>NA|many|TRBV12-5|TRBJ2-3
TGTGCTAGTGGTTCGGACAGCCCTCGAGGAGATACGCAGTATTTT
CASGSDSPRGDTQYF
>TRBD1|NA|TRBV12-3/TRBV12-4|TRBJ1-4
TGTGCCAGCAGTCCTTCCCGGACAGGGGGCTTTGAAAAACTGTTTTTT
CASSPSRTGGFEKLFF
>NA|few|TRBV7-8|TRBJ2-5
TGTGCCAGCAGCTTAGGGGCTCCAGGGGAGGATAGAGAGACCCAGTACTTC
CASSLGAPGEDRETQYF
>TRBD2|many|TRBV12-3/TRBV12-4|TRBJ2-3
TGTGCCAGCGGAAAGCGGGGGCCCACAGATACGCAGTATTTT
CASGKRGPTDTQYF
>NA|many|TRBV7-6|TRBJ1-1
TGTGCCAGCAGCTCAAACAGGGCCCTGAACACTGAAGCTTTCTTT
CASSSNRALNTEAFF
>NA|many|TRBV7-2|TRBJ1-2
TGTGCCAGCAGCTTAGAACCGTTTGCGTATGGCTACACCTTC
CASSLEPFAYGYTF
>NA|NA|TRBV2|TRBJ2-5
TGTGCCAGCACCCCCGTGGGACAAGAGACCCAGTACTTC
CASTPVGQETQYF
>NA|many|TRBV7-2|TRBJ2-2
TGTGCCAGCAGCCCGTACACCGGGGAGCTGTTTTTT
CASSPYTGELFF
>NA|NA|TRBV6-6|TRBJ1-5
TGTGCCAGCAGTTACTCGGGGGGTTCGGATCAGCCCCAGCATTTT
CASSYSGGSDQPQHF
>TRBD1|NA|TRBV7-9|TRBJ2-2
TGTGCCAGCAGCCGAGGACAGGGGGGAAACACCGGGGAGCTGTTTTTT
CASSRGQGGNTGELFF
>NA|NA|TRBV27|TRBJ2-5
TGTGCCAGCAGTTCCGCCCCACAAGAGACCCAGTACTTC
CASSSAPQETQYF